This T cell receptor beta chain is drawn from a study of CXCR3-negative and CXCR3-positive naive CD8 T cells. Study-wide background: Cumulative TRB read yield was 130 million to 150 million, averaging about 1.5 +/- 0.3 million per library.

The study made its TRB cDNA libraries by 5' RACE, adding UMI labels. One entry per CDR3 protein, without DNA, is what TCRdb gives after re-calling the 5' RACE reads. Recorded for this sample: approximately 88,000 distinct CDR3 sequences. This CDR3 is 13 amino acids long. In germline, CDR1 is DFQATT, CDR2 SNEGSKA (reference sequence). V is TRBV20-1 and J is TRBJ1-1; TCRdb selects TRBD1, and the lack of DNA leaves this call unchecked. The origin of this receptor is a human donor in good health. Some clones in this sample may be carry-over from other donors' samples. Sequencing was done on a sample of naive CXCR3- CD8+ T cells from blood. As to subset: CD45RO-CCR7+CD27+CD95- naive CD8+ T cells lacking CXCR3 (TNR3-). The CDR3 here is CSARDPPTAEAFF.